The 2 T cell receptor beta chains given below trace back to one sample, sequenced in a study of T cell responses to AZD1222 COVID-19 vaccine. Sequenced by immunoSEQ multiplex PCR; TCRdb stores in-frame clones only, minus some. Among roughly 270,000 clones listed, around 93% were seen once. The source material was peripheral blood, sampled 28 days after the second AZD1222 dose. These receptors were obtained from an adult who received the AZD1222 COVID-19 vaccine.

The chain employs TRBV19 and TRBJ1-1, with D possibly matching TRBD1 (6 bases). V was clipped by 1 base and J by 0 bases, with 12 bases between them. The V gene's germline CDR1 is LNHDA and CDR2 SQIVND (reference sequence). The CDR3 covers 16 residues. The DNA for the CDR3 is TGTGCCAGTAGTATAGGGGGGGCAGGAATGAACACTGAAGCTTTCTTT. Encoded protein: CASSIGGAGMNTEAFF. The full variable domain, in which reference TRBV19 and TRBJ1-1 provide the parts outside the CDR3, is DGGITQSPKYLFRKEGQNVTLSCEQNLNHDAMYWYRQDPGQGLRLIYYSQIVNDFQKGDIAEGYSVSREKKESFPLTVTSAQKNPTAFYLCASSIGGAGMNTEAFFGQGTRLTVV.

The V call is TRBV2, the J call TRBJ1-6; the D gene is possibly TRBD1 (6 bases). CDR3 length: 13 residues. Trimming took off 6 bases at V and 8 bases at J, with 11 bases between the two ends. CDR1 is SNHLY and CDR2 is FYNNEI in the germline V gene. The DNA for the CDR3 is TGTGCCAGCAGAGACAGGCCCGATTCACCCCTCCACTTT. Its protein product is CASRDRPDSPLHF. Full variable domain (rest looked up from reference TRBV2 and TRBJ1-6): EPEVTQTPSHQVTQMGQEVILRCVPISNHLYFYWYRQILGQKVEFLVSFYNNEISEKSEIFDDQFSVERPDGSNFTLKIRSTKLEDSAMYFCASRDRPDSPLHFGNGTRLTVT.